The TCR beta chain described here comes from a study of blood T cell repertoires in COVID-19. Study-level information: Donors in the United States, Italy and Spain gave samples during acute or convalescent COVID-19. Sources were T cells, B-cell-depleted T cells, or PBMCs; the material itself was cDNA or gDNA.

The germline gives CDR1 WSHSY, CDR2 SAAADI. This CDR3 comprises 14 residues. Trimming at V came to 4 bases and at J to 1 base, leaving 3 bases not matched to a gene. Here immunoSEQ multiplex PCR was the method, and the copy in TCRdb shows in-frame clones only, minus some. The sample records about 210,000 clones, around four fifths being singletons. This chain connects TRBV10-2 to TRBJ2-5; 7 bases fit TRBD2. This TCR derives from a man in his forties or fifties with active or convalescent COVID-19. Material for sequencing was peripheral blood. The CDR3 DNA is TGCGCCAGCAGTGGTCTAGCGGTCCAAGAGACCCAGTACTTC. Protein: CASSGLAVQETQYF.